These 10 T cell receptor beta chains were sequenced from one sample in a study of T cell responses to AZD1222 COVID-19 vaccine (dated by TCRdb to about 2021). Libraries came from the immunoSEQ multiplex PCR assay. TCRdb retrieved this table from immuneACCESS and kept in-frame rearrangements only. Not all clones are present; in checked studies, unresolved V genes account for under half, and no reason is known for the remainder. The sample has nearly 100,000 clones on record, roughly 84% of them singletons. The ten largest account for less than 3.5% of the sample. The sample's time point label is to be understood as: baseline before first vaccination. The sample in question was peripheral blood, obtained on day 0 of AZD1222 vaccination. The receptors here all came from an adult in good health.

This chain uses TRBV30 with TRBJ2-1, with D uncertain. CDR1 is GTSNPN, CDR2 SVGIG, per germline (reference sequence). The CDR3 totals 14 residues. Trimming stripped 5 bases from V and 1 base from J, with 12 bases between. Here the CDR3 reads CAWGHSSSYNEQFF. The CDR3 coding sequence is TGTGCCTGGGGTCATAGCAGTTCCTACAATGAGCAGTTCTTC.

This rearrangement joins TRBV15 to TRBJ2-7; 7 bases line up with TRBD2. J was trimmed by 7 bases and V by 2 bases; bases with no gene match: 5. Germline CDR1 is LNHNV and CDR2 is YYDKDF (reference sequence). This CDR3 comprises 13 residues. CDR3 residues: CATSRPTGGEQYF. CDR3 in DNA: TGTGCCACCAGCAGACCCACGGGGGGAGAGCAGTACTTC.

J is TRBJ2-3 and V is TRBV7-9; perhaps TRBD1 as D (5 bases). Trimming left V 6 bases short and J 1 base short, with 14 bases between. CDR1 is SEHNR and CDR2 is FQNEAQ in the germline V gene (reference sequence). The CDR3 runs 15 residues. CDR3 sequence: CASSSLDRRTDTQYF. As DNA, the CDR3 is TGTGCCAGCAGTAGCTTAGACAGACGCACAGATACGCAGTATTTT.

With respect to this clone: A junction end diverges from the germline sequence, so it may reflect a read error. The chain is built from TRBV30 and TRBJ2-7; 10 nucleotides line up with TRBD1. Looked up from germline, CDR1 is GTSNPN and CDR2 is SVGIG (reference sequence). CDR3 length: 14 amino acids. This CDR3 is CAWSQGTGASRGNF. Here the CDR3 DNA reads TGTGCCTGGAGTCAGGGGACAGGGGCTTCCCGCGGGAACTTC.

The rearrangement links TRBV6-6 to TRBJ1-3; a possible D gene is TRBD1 (5 bases). The germline gives CDR1 MNHNY, CDR2 SVGAGI (reference sequence). This CDR3 contains 14 residues. V was clipped by 8 bases and J by 4 bases, with 15 bases between them. The CDR3 region is CASLSGTRGNTIYF. The CDR3 bases are TGTGCCAGCCTCTCCGGGACGAGAGGAAACACCATATATTTT.

A single count supports this clone. This CDR3 is CASSTRGLAEAFF. CDR3 bases: TGTGCCAGTAGTACCAGGGGGTTGGCTGAAGCTTTCTTT. This chain links TRBV19 with TRBJ1-1; 7 positions match TRBD1. J lost 6 bases, V lost 4 bases, and 5 bases had no gene match. The CDR3 sequence is 13 residues long. Germline V gene lookup returns CDR1 LNHDA and CDR2 SQIVND (reference sequence).

The chain combines TRBV6-5 with TRBJ1-5; 8 bases fit TRBD1. Germline CDR1 is MNHEY and CDR2 is SVGAGI. This CDR3 contains 15 residues. J lost 3 bases, V lost 6 bases, and 7 bases had no gene match. The CDR3 protein is CASRRAGGFNQPQHF. CDR3 in DNA: TGTGCCAGCAGACGCGCAGGGGGCTTCAATCAGCCCCAGCATTTT.

The chain combines TRBV11-2 with TRBJ2-1; tentatively, D is TRBD2 (5 bases). CDR1 and CDR2 (germline): SGHAT, FQNNGV. This CDR3 has 19 residues. The germline V and J ends were trimmed by 1 base and 3 bases, with 22 bases remaining between them. The chain's CDR3 is CASSLVFSVKSGLYNEQFF. Here the CDR3 DNA reads TGTGCCAGCAGCTTAGTTTTTAGCGTCAAGTCTGGACTCTACAATGAGCAGTTCTTC.

V usage is TRBV7-8 and J usage is TRBJ1-1; 8 bases line up with TRBD1. J lost 0 bases, V lost 7 bases, and 13 bases had no gene match. The CDR3 consists of 17 residues. Germline values: CDR1 SGHVS, CDR2 FQNEAQ. Written as DNA, the CDR3 is TGTGCCAGCACCCCAGGGGGCTCTGAGAAGATGAACACTGAAGCTTTCTTT. Translated: CASTPGGSEKMNTEAFF.

The chain couples TRBV4-3 to TRBJ2-3; no firm D call. The CDR3 runs 18 residues. Germline values: CDR1 LGHNA, CDR2 YSLEER. Trimming stripped 1 base from V and 0 bases from J, with 17 bases between. The CDR3 spells CASSQGTSYLSSTDTQYF. The CDR3 DNA sequence: TGCGCCAGCAGCCAAGGGACCTCATACTTATCTAGCACAGATACGCAGTATTTT.